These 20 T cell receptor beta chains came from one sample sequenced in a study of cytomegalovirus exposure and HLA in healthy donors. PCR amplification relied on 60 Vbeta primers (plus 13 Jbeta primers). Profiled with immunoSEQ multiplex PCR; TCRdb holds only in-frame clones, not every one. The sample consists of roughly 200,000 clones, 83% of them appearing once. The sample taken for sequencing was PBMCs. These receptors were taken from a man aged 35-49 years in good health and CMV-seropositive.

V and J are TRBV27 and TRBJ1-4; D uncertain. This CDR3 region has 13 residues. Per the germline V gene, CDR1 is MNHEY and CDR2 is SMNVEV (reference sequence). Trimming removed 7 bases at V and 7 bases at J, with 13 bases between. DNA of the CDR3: TGTGCCAGCAAGGATCGGGGTAGTGAAAAACTGTTTTTT. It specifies CASKDRGSEKLFF.

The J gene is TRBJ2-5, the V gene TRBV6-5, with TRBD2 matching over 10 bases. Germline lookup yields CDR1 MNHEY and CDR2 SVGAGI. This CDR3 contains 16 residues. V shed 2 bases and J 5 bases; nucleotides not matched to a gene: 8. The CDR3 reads CASSYSGRAVSETQYF. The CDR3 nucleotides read TGTGCCAGCAGTTACAGCGGGAGGGCCGTCTCGGAGACCCAGTACTTC.

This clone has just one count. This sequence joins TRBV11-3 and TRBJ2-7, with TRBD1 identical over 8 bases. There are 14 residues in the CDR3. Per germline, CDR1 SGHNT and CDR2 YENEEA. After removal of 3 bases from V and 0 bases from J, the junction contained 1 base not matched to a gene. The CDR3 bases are TGTGCCAGCAGCTTTCAGGGGGCCTCCTACGAGCAGTACTTC. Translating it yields CASSFQGASYEQYF.

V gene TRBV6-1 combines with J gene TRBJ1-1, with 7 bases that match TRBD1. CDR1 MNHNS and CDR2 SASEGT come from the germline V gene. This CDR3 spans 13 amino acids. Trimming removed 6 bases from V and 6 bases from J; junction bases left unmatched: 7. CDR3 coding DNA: TGTGCCAGCAGATCCTCGGGGACAGCTGAAGCTTTCTTT. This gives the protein CASRSSGTAEAFF.

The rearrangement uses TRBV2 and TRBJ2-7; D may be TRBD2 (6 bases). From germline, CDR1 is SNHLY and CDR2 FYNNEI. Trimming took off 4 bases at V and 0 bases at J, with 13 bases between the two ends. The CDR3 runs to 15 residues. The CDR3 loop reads CASSVGGLGSYEQYF. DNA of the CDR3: TGTGCCAGCAGTGTTGGGGGACTCGGCTCCTACGAGCAGTACTTC.

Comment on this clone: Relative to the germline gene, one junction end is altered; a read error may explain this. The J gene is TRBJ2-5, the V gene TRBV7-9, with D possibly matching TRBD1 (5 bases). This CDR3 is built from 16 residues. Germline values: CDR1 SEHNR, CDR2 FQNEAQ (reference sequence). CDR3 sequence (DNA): TGTTCCAGCAGCTTACAGGTCTCGAGTGTACAAGAGACCCAGTACTTC. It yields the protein CSSSLQVSSVQETQYF.

CDR3 DNA: TGTGCCAGCAGTTCCAGGGTTGGGTATCAGCCCCAGCATTTT. Translation: CASSSRVGYQPQHF. The chain uses TRBV28 and TRBJ1-5, with D perhaps TRBD1 (5 bases). Trimming left V 4 bases short and J 5 bases short, with 12 bases between. CDR3 size: 14 residues. Germline V CDR1 and CDR2: MDHEN, SYDVKM.

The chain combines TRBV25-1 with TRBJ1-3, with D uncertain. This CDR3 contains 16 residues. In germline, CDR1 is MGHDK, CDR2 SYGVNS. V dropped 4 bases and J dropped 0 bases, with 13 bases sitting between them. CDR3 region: CASSGPGIYSGNTIYF. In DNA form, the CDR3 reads TGTGCCAGCAGTGGTCCGGGGATATACTCTGGAAACACCATATATTTT.

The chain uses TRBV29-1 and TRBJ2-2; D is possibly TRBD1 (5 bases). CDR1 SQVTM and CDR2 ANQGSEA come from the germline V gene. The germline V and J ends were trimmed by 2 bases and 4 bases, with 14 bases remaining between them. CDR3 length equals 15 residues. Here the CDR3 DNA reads TGCAGCGTTGAACAGGGTAGTTTGTCCACCGGGGAGCTGTTTTTT. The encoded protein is CSVEQGSLSTGELFF.

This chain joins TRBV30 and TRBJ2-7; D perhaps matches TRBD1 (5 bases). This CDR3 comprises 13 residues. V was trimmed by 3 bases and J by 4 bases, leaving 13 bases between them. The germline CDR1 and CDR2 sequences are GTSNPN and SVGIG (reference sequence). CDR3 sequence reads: CAWSDSTFYEQYF. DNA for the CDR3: TGTGCCTGGAGCGACAGTACGTTTTACGAGCAGTACTTC.

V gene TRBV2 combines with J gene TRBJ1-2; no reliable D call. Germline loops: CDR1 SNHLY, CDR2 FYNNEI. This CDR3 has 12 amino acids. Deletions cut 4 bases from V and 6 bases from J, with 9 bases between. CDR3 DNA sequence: TGTGCCAGCAGTGTGAATACAGATGGCTACACCTTC. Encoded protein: CASSVNTDGYTF.

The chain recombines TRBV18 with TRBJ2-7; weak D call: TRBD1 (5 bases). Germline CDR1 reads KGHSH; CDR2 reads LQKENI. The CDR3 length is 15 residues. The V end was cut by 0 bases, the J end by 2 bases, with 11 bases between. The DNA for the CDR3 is TGTGCCAGCTCACCACCTGGTCAGGGAACCTACGAGCAGTACTTC. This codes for CASSPPGQGTYEQYF.

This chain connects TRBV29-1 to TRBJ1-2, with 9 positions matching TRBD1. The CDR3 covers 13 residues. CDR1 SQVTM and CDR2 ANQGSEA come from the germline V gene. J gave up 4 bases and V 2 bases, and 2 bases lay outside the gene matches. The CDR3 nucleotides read TGCAGCGTTGAAAGGACAGGGGCCTATGGCTACACCTTC. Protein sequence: CSVERTGAYGYTF. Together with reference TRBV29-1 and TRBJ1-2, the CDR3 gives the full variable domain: SAVISQKPSRDICQRGTSLTIQCQVDSQVTMMFWYRQQPGQSLTLIATANQGSEATYESGFVIDKFPISRPNLTFSTLTVSNMSPEDSSIYLCSVERTGAYGYTFGSGTRLTVV.

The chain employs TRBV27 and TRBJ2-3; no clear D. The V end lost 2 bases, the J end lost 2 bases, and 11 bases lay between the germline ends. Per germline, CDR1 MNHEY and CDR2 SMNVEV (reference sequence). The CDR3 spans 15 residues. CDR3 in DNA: TGTGCCAGCAGTTTAAATGGTCTAGACACAGATACGCAGTATTTT. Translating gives CASSLNGLDTDTQYF.

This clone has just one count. In DNA form, the CDR3 reads TGTGCCACCGGACGACTAGCGGGAGTAGGGAATGAGCAGTTCTTC. It encodes CATGRLAGVGNEQFF. This sequence joins TRBV2 and TRBJ2-1, with 12 bases identical to TRBD2. Trimming cost V 10 bases and J 7 bases; bases outside gene matches: 11. In germline, CDR1 is SNHLY, CDR2 FYNNEI. The CDR3 is 15 residues long.

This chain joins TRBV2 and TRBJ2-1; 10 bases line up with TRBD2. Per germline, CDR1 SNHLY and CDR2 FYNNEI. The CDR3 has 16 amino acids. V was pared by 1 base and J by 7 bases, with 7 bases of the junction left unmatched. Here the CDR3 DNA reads TGTGCCAGCAGTGAAGGTCTAGCGGGAGCTCGGAATGAGCAGTTCTTC. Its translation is CASSEGLAGARNEQFF.

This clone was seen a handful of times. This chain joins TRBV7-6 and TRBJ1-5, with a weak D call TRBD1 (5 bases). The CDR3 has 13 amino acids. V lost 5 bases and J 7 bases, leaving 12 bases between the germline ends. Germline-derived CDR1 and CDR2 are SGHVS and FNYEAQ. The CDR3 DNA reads TGTGCCAGCAGCCAGACGCAGGGACAGCCCCAGCATTTT. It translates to CASSQTQGQPQHF.

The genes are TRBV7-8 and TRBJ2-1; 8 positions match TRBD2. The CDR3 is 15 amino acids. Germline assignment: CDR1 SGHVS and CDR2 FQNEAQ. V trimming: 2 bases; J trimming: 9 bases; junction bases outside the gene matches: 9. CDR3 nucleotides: TGTGCCAGCAGCTTATCGAGCGGGAGTCTTGTTGAGCAGTTCTTC. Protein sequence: CASSLSSGSLVEQFF.

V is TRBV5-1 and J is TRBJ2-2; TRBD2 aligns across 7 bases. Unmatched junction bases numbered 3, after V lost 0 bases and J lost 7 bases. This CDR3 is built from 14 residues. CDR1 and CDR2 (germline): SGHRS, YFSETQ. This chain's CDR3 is CASSLGLADGELFF. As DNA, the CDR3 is TGCGCCAGCAGCTTGGGTCTAGCGGACGGGGAGCTGTTTTTT.

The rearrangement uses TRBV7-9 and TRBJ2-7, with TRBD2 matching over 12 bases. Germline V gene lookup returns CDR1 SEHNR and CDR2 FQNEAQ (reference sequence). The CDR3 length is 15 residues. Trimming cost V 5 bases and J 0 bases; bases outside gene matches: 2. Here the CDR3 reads CASSPSGRASYEQYF. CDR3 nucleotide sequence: TGTGCCAGCAGCCCTAGCGGGAGGGCCTCCTACGAGCAGTACTTC.